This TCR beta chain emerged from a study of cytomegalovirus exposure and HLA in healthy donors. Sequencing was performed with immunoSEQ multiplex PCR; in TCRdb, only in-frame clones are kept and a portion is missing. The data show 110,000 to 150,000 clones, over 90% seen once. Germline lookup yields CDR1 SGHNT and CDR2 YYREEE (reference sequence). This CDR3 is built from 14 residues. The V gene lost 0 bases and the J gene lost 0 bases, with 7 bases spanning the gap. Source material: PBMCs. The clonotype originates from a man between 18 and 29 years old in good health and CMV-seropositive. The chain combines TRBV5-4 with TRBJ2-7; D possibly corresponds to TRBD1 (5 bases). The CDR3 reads CASSLDRYSYEQYF. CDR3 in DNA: TGTGCCAGCAGCTTGGACAGGTACTCCTACGAGCAGTACTTC.